This T cell receptor (beta chain) was observed in a study of human T cells and chemical hapten exposure. The authors' processing: Sampled TCR counts reached a median of approximately 93,000 per sample, with values ranging from 23,224 to 690,600. A single record per CDR3 protein comes from TCRdb applying MiXCR to the RACE reads. The V and J calls and clone size come from TCRdb's table, not from the authors' own analysis. The data hold some 80,000 distinct CDR3 sequences, with over 8.5% observed a single time. This clonotype was detected only a few times. Time point reported: patch test 1, 2 weeks after DPC sensitization. Treatment reported: therapeutic diphenylcyclopropenone sensitization with weekly scalp DPC. Ahead of each patch test application, blood was drawn. The CDR3 is 12 residues long. V dropped 5 bases and J dropped 7 bases, with 11 bases sitting between them. Germline V gene sequence: CDR1 SGHTA, CDR2 FQGTGA.

The source of this sequence is a woman in her 50s with alopecia areata. Some clones in this sample may be carry-over from other donors' samples. The chain links TRBV7-3 to TRBJ2-5, with a possible D match to TRBD2 (6 bases). The sample here was whole blood, taken in connection with sensitization to the hapten diphenylcyclopropenone (DPC). The CDR3 loop is CASSPTGGTQYF. CDR3 sequence (DNA): TGTGCCAGCAGCCCCACCGGGGGGACCCAGTACTTC.